This is a list of T cell receptor beta chains from one sample in a study of T cell responses to AZD1222 COVID-19 vaccine. Clones were sequenced by immunoSEQ multiplex PCR, and TCRdb holds only the in-frame ones, with some missing. The sample shows fewer than 85,000 clones, approximately 90% of them seen only once. The material sequenced was peripheral blood, taken on day 0 of MenACWY control vaccination. Receptors originate from an adult in good health. The CDR3 runs from the conserved cysteine through the conserved F or W. Fields, in order: CDR3 protein, CDR3 DNA, V gene, D gene, J gene, clone size. The D gene is left open where the match is weak. Not all rows give a size; the values are once, few, many and, for expanded clones, a class.

CDR3: CASSDVAPFYGYTF
DNA: TGTGCCAGCAGTGACGTGGCCCCCTTCTATGGCTACACCTTC
V: TRBV2
D: -
J: TRBJ1-2
size: -

CDR3: CAINPGTGVETQYF
DNA: TGTGCCATCAACCCCGGGACAGGGGTAGAGACCCAGTACTTC
V: TRBV10-3
D: TRBD1
J: TRBJ2-5
size: -

CDR3: CASSYLRGGELFF
DNA: TGTGCCAGCAGTTACCTAAGGGGAGGGGAGCTGTTTTTT
V: TRBV6-2/TRBV6-3
D: -
J: TRBJ2-2
size: -

CDR3: CASSQDREETQYF
DNA: TGTGCCAGCAGCCAAGACAGGGAGGAGACCCAGTACTTC
V: TRBV7-7
D: TRBD1
J: TRBJ2-5
size: -

CDR3: CASSATGTSGRDSDTQYF
DNA: TGTGCCAGTAGTGCCACCGGGACTAGCGGGAGGGATTCAGATACGCAGTATTTT
V: TRBV19
D: TRBD2
J: TRBJ2-3
size: few

CDR3: CASKTPGLGNSPLHF
DNA: TGTGCCAGCAAGACTCCGGGTTTGGGGAATTCACCCCTCCACTTT
V: TRBV28
D: -
J: TRBJ1-6
size: -

CDR3: CASSPPGLRGINEQFF
DNA: TGTGCCAGCTCACCGCCAGGGCTGCGGGGGATCAATGAGCAGTTCTTC
V: TRBV18
D: TRBD2
J: TRBJ2-1
size: -

CDR3: CATSRDLGVSPLHF
DNA: TGTGCCACCAGCAGAGATCTAGGGGTTTCACCCCTCCACTTT
V: TRBV15
D: -
J: TRBJ1-6
size: -

CDR3: CASSKALGREVYTEAFF
DNA: TGTGCCAGCAGCAAAGCGCTCGGACGAGAGGTGTACACTGAAGCTTTCTTT
V: TRBV21-1
D: -
J: TRBJ1-1
size: few

CDR3: CAAGNHGVGNEQFF
DNA: TGTGCCGCGGGGAATCATGGGGTAGGTAATGAGCAGTTCTTC
V: TRBV3-1/TRBV3-2
D: -
J: TRBJ2-1
size: -

CDR3: CASSEARTKTPTFF
DNA: TGTGCCAGCAGTGAAGCGCGGACGAAAACCCCGACTTTCTTT
V: TRBV6-1
D: -
J: TRBJ1-1
size: -

CDR3: CASSQGNEQGYNEKLFF
DNA: TGCGCCAGCAGCCAAGGCAACGAACAGGGTTATAATGAAAAACTGTTTTTT
V: TRBV4-3
D: -
J: TRBJ1-4
size: -

CDR3: CASSLSQGPVYNEQFF
DNA: TGTGCCAGCAGTTTGTCTCAGGGTCCTGTTTACAATGAGCAGTTCTTC
V: TRBV27
D: -
J: TRBJ2-1
size: once

CDR3: CASSDARIIQWPLHF
DNA: TGTGCCAGCAGTGACGCCAGGATAATCCAATGGCCCCTCCACTTT
V: TRBV6-4
D: -
J: TRBJ1-6
size: -

CDR3: CASSLSAGGRDTQYF
DNA: TGTGCCAGTAGCCTCTCAGCGGGGGGGCGGGATACGCAGTATTTT
V: TRBV19
D: TRBD2
J: TRBJ2-3
size: once

CDR3: CASSPGNTQYF
DNA: TGTGCCAGCAGCCCAGGGAATACGCAGTATTTT
V: TRBV12-3/TRBV12-4
D: -
J: TRBJ2-3
size: -

CDR3: CASSVTGTNYGYTF
DNA: TGTGCCAGCAGCGTAACGGGTACAAACTATGGCTACACCTTC
V: TRBV9
D: -
J: TRBJ1-2
size: -

CDR3: CASILQEDTEAFF
DNA: TGTGCCAGCATCCTACAGGAAGACACTGAAGCTTTCTTT
V: TRBV5-6
D: -
J: TRBJ1-1
size: -

CDR3: CASSAGTGHGYGYTF
DNA: TGTGCCAGCAGCGCAGGGACGGGTCATGGATATGGCTACACCTTC
V: TRBV7-6
D: -
J: TRBJ1-2
size: -

CDR3: CASGSDGLNQPQHF
DNA: TGTGCTAGTGGTTCCGACGGTTTAAATCAGCCCCAGCATTTT
V: TRBV12-5
D: -
J: TRBJ1-5
size: -

CDR3: CSGDRYYEQYF
DNA: TGCAGCGGGGACAGATACTACGAGCAGTACTTC
V: TRBV29-1
D: TRBD1
J: TRBJ2-7
size: -

CDR3: CASSPDDLIGNQPQHF
DNA: TGTGCCAGCAGCCCAGATGACCTGATTGGCAATCAGCCCCAGCATTTT
V: TRBV5-5
D: -
J: TRBJ1-5
size: few

CDR3: CASSQVSGADTQYF
DNA: TGTGCCAGCAGCCAAGTTTCTGGGGCAGATACGCAGTATTTT
V: TRBV3-1/TRBV3-2
D: -
J: TRBJ2-3
size: -

CDR3: CSVDKPGQGHNEQFF
DNA: TGCAGCGTCGATAAACCGGGACAGGGTCACAATGAGCAGTTCTTC
V: TRBV29-1
D: TRBD1
J: TRBJ2-1
size: -

CDR3: CASSYRQALTDTQYF
DNA: TGTGCCAGCAGTTACCGACAGGCGCTTACAGATACGCAGTATTTT
V: TRBV6-2/TRBV6-3
D: -
J: TRBJ2-3
size: -

CDR3: CATSDWGLADDTGELFF
DNA: TGTGCCACCAGTGACTGGGGACTAGCGGATGACACCGGGGAGCTGTTTTTT
V: TRBV24-1
D: TRBD2
J: TRBJ2-2
size: -

CDR3: CAWSVGQRLPTYEQYF
DNA: TGTGCCTGGAGTGTGGGGCAGCGACTCCCCACCTACGAGCAGTACTTC
V: TRBV30
D: -
J: TRBJ2-7
size: -

CDR3: CASSQGGLADTQYF
DNA: TGTGCCAGCAGCCAGGGGGGGCTGGCAGATACGCAGTATTTT
V: TRBV11-2
D: -
J: TRBJ2-3
size: -

CDR3: CASSGTGLTYEQYF
DNA: TGTGCCAGCAGCGGGACAGGACTTACCTACGAGCAGTACTTC
V: TRBV6-6
D: TRBD1
J: TRBJ2-7
size: -

CDR3: CASSKQGSRSSPLHF
DNA: TGTGCCAGCAGTAAACAGGGAAGCCGGAGTTCACCCCTCCACTTT
V: TRBV6-5
D: -
J: TRBJ1-6
size: -

CDR3: CASSEEAGVREDTQYF
DNA: TGTGCCAGCAGTGAAGAGGCGGGAGTGCGGGAAGATACGCAGTATTTT
V: TRBV2
D: TRBD2
J: TRBJ2-3
size: -

CDR3: CASSMGQENSPLHF
DNA: TGTGCCAGTAGTATGGGACAGGAGAATTCACCCCTCCACTTT
V: TRBV19
D: TRBD1
J: TRBJ1-6
size: -

CDR3: CASSSRDRDEQYF
DNA: TGTGCCAGCAGCTCCAGGGACAGGGACGAGCAGTACTTC
V: TRBV7-6
D: TRBD1
J: TRBJ2-7
size: once

CDR3: CASSWMGEDGYTF
DNA: TGTGCCAGCAGTTGGATGGGGGAGGATGGCTACACCTTC
V: TRBV6-2/TRBV6-3
D: -
J: TRBJ1-2
size: -

CDR3: CASSRLAGPVTDTQYF
DNA: TGTGCCAGCAGCCGACTAGCGGGGCCCGTCACAGATACGCAGTATTTT
V: TRBV27
D: TRBD2
J: TRBJ2-3
size: -

CDR3: CASSFGPTNEKLFF
DNA: TGTGCCAGCAGTTTCGGGCCAACTAATGAAAAACTGTTTTTT
V: TRBV27
D: -
J: TRBJ1-4
size: -

CDR3: CASSQQTGDTEAFF
DNA: TGCGCCAGCAGCCAACAGACAGGGGACACTGAAGCTTTCTTT
V: TRBV4-3
D: TRBD1
J: TRBJ1-1
size: -

CDR3: CSVIVETGNTEAFF
DNA: TGCAGCGTGATTGTGGAGACAGGGAACACTGAAGCTTTCTTT
V: TRBV29-1
D: -
J: TRBJ1-1
size: -

CDR3: CASSLWGTNTGELFF
DNA: TGTGCCAGCAGCTTGTGGGGAACGAACACCGGGGAGCTGTTTTTT
V: TRBV5-6
D: -
J: TRBJ2-2
size: -

CDR3: CASSPRRGGQETQYF
DNA: TGTGCCAGCTCGCCGAGGAGGGGGGGCCAAGAGACCCAGTACTTC
V: TRBV18
D: -
J: TRBJ2-5
size: -

CDR3: CASSVTGPRVYRYF
DNA: TGTGCCAGCAGTGTAACTGGGCCTCGGGTGTATCGGTACTTC
V: TRBV28
D: -
J: TRBJ2-5
size: -

CDR3: CASSGGLAGYSYEQYF
DNA: TGTGCCAGCAGTGGGGGACTAGCGGGCTACTCCTACGAGCAGTACTTC
V: TRBV6-1
D: TRBD2
J: TRBJ2-7
size: -

CDR3: CASSHDIGGYGYTF
DNA: TGTGCCAGCAGCCACGACATCGGGGGCTATGGCTACACCTTC
V: TRBV7-9
D: -
J: TRBJ1-2
size: -

CDR3: CASSLAQDTAKNIQYF
DNA: TGTGCCAGCAGCTTAGCGCAGGACACAGCCAAAAACATTCAGTACTTC
V: TRBV7-2
D: -
J: TRBJ2-4
size: -

CDR3: CASSKVAGNTDTQYF
DNA: TGTGCCAGCAGCAAAGTGGCGGGGAACACAGATACGCAGTATTTT
V: TRBV7-9
D: -
J: TRBJ2-3
size: -

CDR3: CASSLMVAGRREQFF
DNA: TGTGCCAGCAGCCTGATGGTAGCGGGACGGCGGGAGCAGTTCTTC
V: TRBV7-9
D: TRBD2
J: TRBJ2-1
size: -

CDR3: CATSDAPGQNHNEQFF
DNA: TGTGCCACCAGTGATGCCCCGGGACAGAACCACAATGAGCAGTTCTTC
V: TRBV24-1
D: TRBD1
J: TRBJ2-1
size: -

CDR3: CATSRDAMNTEAFF
DNA: TGTGCCACCAGCAGAGACGCGATGAACACTGAAGCTTTCTTT
V: TRBV15
D: -
J: TRBJ1-1
size: -

CDR3: CASRATQGDAYQETQYF
DNA: TGTGCCAGCAGGGCCACCCAGGGGGATGCTTACCAAGAGACCCAGTACTTC
V: TRBV27
D: TRBD1
J: TRBJ2-5
size: -

CDR3: CATSRELPATNEKLFF
DNA: TGTGCCACCAGCAGAGAACTTCCTGCAACTAATGAAAAACTGTTTTTT
V: TRBV15
D: -
J: TRBJ1-4
size: -

CDR3: CASSLANYEQYF
DNA: TGTGCCAGCAGCCTCGCCAACTACGAGCAGTACTTC
V: TRBV21-1
D: -
J: TRBJ2-7
size: -

CDR3: CASSLGLAGGRGELEQFF
DNA: TGTGCCAGCAGCTTAGGTTTGGCGGGCGGGAGGGGCGAGCTTGAGCAGTTCTTC
V: TRBV7-8
D: TRBD2
J: TRBJ2-1
size: -

CDR3: CASSFNGAVNYGYTF
DNA: TGTGCCAGCAGCTTCAATGGGGCAGTAAACTATGGCTACACCTTC
V: TRBV5-4
D: -
J: TRBJ1-2
size: -

CDR3: CASRPFGTGDYGYTF
DNA: TGTGCCAGCCGACCTTTTGGGACAGGGGACTATGGCTACACCTTC
V: TRBV5-6
D: TRBD1
J: TRBJ1-2
size: -

CDR3: CASSQNTLRRGPGNTIYF
DNA: TGTGCCAGCAGTCAAAATACCCTTCGCAGGGGGCCTGGAAACACCATATATTTT
V: TRBV6-6
D: TRBD1
J: TRBJ1-3
size: -